This T cell receptor beta chain was observed in a study of CXCR3-negative and CXCR3-positive naive CD8 T cells. The CDR3 totals 14 residues. The germline V gene has CDR1 KGHDR and CDR2 SFDVKD. TRB cDNA libraries were made by UMI-labeled 5' RACE. From its re-call of the 5' RACE reads, TCRdb lists each CDR3 protein once, without DNA. The data include some 7,000 distinct CDR3 sequences; the top ten clones carry more than 1.5%. The sequenced material came from naive CXCR3- CD8+ T cells from blood. The sample's subset: CD45RO-CCR7+CD27+CD95- naive CD8+ T cells lacking CXCR3 (TNR3-). The sequence was obtained from a human donor in good health. Some clones in this sample may be carry-over from other donors' samples. This rearrangement joins TRBV24-1 to TRBJ1-1; the TCRdb call, TRBD1, lacks DNA for checking. The CDR3 sequence: CATSDAQGNTEAFF.